This T cell receptor beta chain is from a study of OX40 agonist ivuxolimab in advanced cancers. Study-level background: A diagnosis of hepatocellular carcinoma, melanoma, renal cell or head and neck cancer was present in dose-escalation patients. Three patients responded partially, comprising one with hepatocellular carcinoma and two with cutaneous melanoma.

The study sampled blood at baseline, cycle 4 day 1, and cycle 7 day 1. TCRdb's copy holds only in-frame clones and misses some; the assay was immunoSEQ multiplex PCR. The sample lists tens of thousands of clones, 80% to 90% occurring once. The CDR3 sequence is 12 residues long. Trimming took off 3 bases at V and 8 bases at J, with 8 bases between the two ends. The V gene's germline CDR1 is SNHLY and CDR2 FYNNEI. Overall study results and limits: No determination was made of the antigen specificity of the expanded peripheral T cells.

For this clone: Its antigen is still unknown.

The chain recombines TRBV2 with TRBJ2-1, with D hard to call. The sequence derives from an adult with an advanced solid tumor such as melanoma, head and neck, liver or kidney cancer. The sample consisted of CD4+ or CD8+ T cells sorted from blood, taken in a trial of the OX40 agonist ivuxolimab. The CDR3 here is CASSDHLYEQFF. The CDR3 DNA sequence: TGTGCCAGCAGTGACCACTTATATGAGCAGTTCTTC. Looking up the rest from reference TRBV2 and TRBJ2-1 gives the full variable domain: EPEVTQTPSHQVTQMGQEVILRCVPISNHLYFYWYRQILGQKVEFLVSFYNNEISEKSEIFDDQFSVERPDGSNFTLKIRSTKLEDSAMYFCASSDHLYEQFFGPGTRLTVL.